These 32 T cell receptor beta chains share one sample of origin, sequenced in a study of blood T cell repertoires in COVID-19. The assay was immunoSEQ multiplex PCR, and TCRdb's table has in-frame clones only and misses some. The sample holds around 37,000 clones, 88% seen once. The specimen was peripheral blood. The receptors come from a human donor in a cohort sampled during active COVID-19.

The gene calls are TRBV18 and TRBJ2-1, with D possibly matching TRBD1 (6 bases). Germline V gene sequence: CDR1 KGHSH, CDR2 LQKENI. V shed 6 bases and J shed 5 bases, with 17 bases lying between them. The CDR3 totals 15 residues. CDR3 in DNA: TGTGCCAGCTCGCGGCCCGTGACAGGCCACAATGAGCAGTTCTTC. It specifies CASSRPVTGHNEQFF.

The chain uses TRBV27 and TRBJ2-3; D might be TRBD2 (6 bases). The CDR3 has 16 residues. The V end lost 0 bases, the J end lost 4 bases, and 14 bases lay between the germline ends. CDR1 is MNHEY, CDR2 SMNVEV, per germline (reference sequence). The CDR3: CASSLSAGNSADTQYF. CDR3 DNA: TGTGCCAGCAGTTTATCTGCGGGGAATAGCGCAGATACGCAGTATTTT.

This CDR3 reads CASSQALGTQYF. DNA for the CDR3: TGTGCCAGCAGCCAGGCTCTAGGTACGCAGTATTTT. The chain carries TRBV14 and TRBJ2-3; D not certain. V gave up 3 bases and J gave up 8 bases, with 9 bases separating them. Germline lookup yields CDR1 SGHDN and CDR2 FVKESK. The CDR3 is 12 amino acids.

V and J are TRBV5-1 and TRBJ2-2, with a tentative D call TRBD1 (6 bases). This CDR3 spans 16 amino acids. The V end was cut by 0 bases, the J end by 2 bases, with 11 bases between. Germline CDR1 and CDR2: SGHRS and YFSETQ. The CDR3 coding sequence is TGCGCCAGCAGCTTGGAGTGGACAGCTAACACCGGGGAGCTGTTTTTT. It is translated as CASSLEWTANTGELFF.

J is TRBJ2-3 and V is TRBV2; the D is unclear. The CDR3 extends over 13 amino acids. The germline V gene has CDR1 SNHLY and CDR2 FYNNEI. V gave up 5 bases and J gave up 7 bases, with 13 bases separating them. The CDR3 here is CASSTAFENTQYF. The CDR3 nucleotides read TGTGCCAGCAGTACCGCCTTTGAGAATACGCAGTATTTT. The full variable domain, with the rest looked up from reference TRBV2 and TRBJ2-3, is EPEVTQTPSHQVTQMGQEVILRCVPISNHLYFYWYRQILGQKVEFLVSFYNNEISEKSEIFDDQFSVERPDGSNFTLKIRSTKLEDSAMYFCASSTAFENTQYFGPGTRLTVL.

This clone has only a few counts. The V and J genes are TRBV27 and TRBJ2-3; maybe TRBD1 (5 bases). V was trimmed by 5 bases and J by 0 bases, leaving 12 bases between them. This CDR3 spans 15 amino acids. The V gene's germline CDR1 is MNHEY and CDR2 SMNVEV (reference sequence). The chain's CDR3 is CASSPGHVSTDTQYF. CDR3 nucleotide sequence: TGTGCCAGCAGTCCAGGGCATGTTAGCACAGATACGCAGTATTTT.

In this sample, this clone turned up a few times. Germline and junction disagree at one end, which may indicate a read error. The rearrangement links TRBV7-7 to TRBJ2-1; a weak D match, TRBD2 (5 bases). Per germline, CDR1 SSHAT and CDR2 FNYEAQ (reference sequence). CDR3 length equals 15 residues. CDR3 sequence (DNA): TGTGCTAGCAGCTTAGCGCACAGCCCCAACAATGAGCAGTTCTTC. This sequence encodes CASSLAHSPNNEQFF. The whole variable domain, remainder taken from reference TRBV7-7 and TRBJ2-1, is GAGVSQSPRYKVTKRGQDVTLRCDPISSHATLYWYQQALGQGPEFLTYFNYEAQPDKSGLPSDRFSAERPEGSISTLTIQRTEQRDSAMYRCASSLAHSPNNEQFFGPGTRLTVL.

This clone was seen once. The rearrangement joins TRBV3-1 (or the pseudogene TRBV3-2) to TRBJ2-1, with 9 bases identical to TRBD2. Germline CDR1 reads LGHDT; CDR2 reads YNNKEL (reference sequence). The V segment lost 5 bases and the J segment 7 bases; nucleotides outside the gene matches: 9. This CDR3 region has 15 residues. CDR3 protein: CASSSPGRGGNEQFF. Written as DNA, the CDR3 is TGTGCCAGCAGCTCTCCAGGGCGGGGGGGGAATGAGCAGTTCTTC.

V and J are TRBV6-6 and TRBJ2-7, with 11 bases lining up with TRBD1. Germline values: CDR1 MNHNY, CDR2 SVGAGI (reference sequence). The CDR3 covers 14 residues. V lost 6 bases to trimming and J lost 7 bases; unmatched junction nucleotides: 8. The CDR3, as DNA: TGTGCCAGCAGGGACGGACAGGGGGCATGGGAGCAGTACTTC. It specifies CASRDGQGAWEQYF.

This sequence joins TRBV2 and TRBJ2-1; 9 nucleotides match TRBD1. Per germline, CDR1 SNHLY and CDR2 FYNNEI. V was clipped by 7 bases and J by 6 bases; unmatched bases: 4. The CDR3 has 13 amino acids. As DNA, the CDR3 is TGTGCCAGCACTCTGGACAGGGGCAATGAGCAGTTCTTC. Residues: CASTLDRGNEQFF.

V usage is TRBV7-9 and J usage is TRBJ2-1; D gene uncertain. Trimming took 2 bases from V and 7 from J, leaving 6 bases between them. From germline, CDR1 is SEHNR and CDR2 FQNEAQ (reference sequence). This CDR3 is 12 amino acids long. DNA for the CDR3: TGTGCCAGCAGCTTATATCTAAATGAGCAGTTCTTC. Translating it yields CASSLYLNEQFF.

In DNA form, the CDR3 reads TGTGCTAGTGGTCTAGCCAAAAGACCGGACCAAGAGACCCAGTACTTC. It translates to CASGLAKRPDQETQYF. V and J are TRBV12-5 and TRBJ2-5, with a weak D call TRBD2 (5 bases). The germline V gene has CDR1 LGHNT and CDR2 FRNRAP. Trimming pared 5 bases from V and 0 bases from J, leaving 16 bases between. This CDR3 spans 16 amino acids.

This chain joins TRBV6-5 and TRBJ1-2, with a weak D call TRBD1 (6 bases). V was shortened by 6 bases and J by 7 bases, with 18 bases between the two germline ends. Germline values: CDR1 MNHEY, CDR2 SVGAGI. This CDR3 has 14 amino acids. The CDR3 here is CASRGVGAIGGYTF. The CDR3 bases are TGTGCCAGCAGAGGAGTGGGGGCGATAGGTGGCTACACCTTC.

The genes are TRBV3-1 (or the pseudogene TRBV3-2) and TRBJ2-1; TRBD1 matches at 9 bases. J gave up 6 bases and V 1 base, and 4 bases lay outside the gene matches. The CDR3 extends over 15 amino acids. Germline CDR1 reads LGHDT; CDR2 reads YNNKEL (reference sequence). Written as DNA, the CDR3 is TGTGCCAGCAGCCAAGGGCGGACAGGGGCCAATGAGCAGTTCTTC. It specifies CASSQGRTGANEQFF.

This clone was picked up one time. This chain joins TRBV2 and TRBJ2-3; the D gene is possibly TRBD1 (6 bases). This CDR3 has 14 residues. Germline lookup yields CDR1 SNHLY and CDR2 FYNNEI. Trimming took off 7 bases at V and 2 bases at J, with 13 bases between the two ends. CDR3: CASTTGHNTDTQYF. The CDR3 DNA reads TGTGCCAGCACTACGGGACACAACACAGATACGCAGTATTTT.

The chain has TRBV19 and TRBJ1-1, with a tentative D call TRBD1 (6 bases). Looked up from germline, CDR1 is LNHDA and CDR2 is SQIVND (reference sequence). The V gene lost 1 base and the J gene lost 3 bases, with 12 bases spanning the gap. The CDR3 contains 15 residues. CDR3 in DNA: TGTGCCAGTAGTATAGGGCGCAGGGGCGACACTGAAGCTTTCTTT. This encodes CASSIGRRGDTEAFF. Full variable domain (outside the CDR3, taken from reference TRBV19 and TRBJ1-1): DGGITQSPKYLFRKEGQNVTLSCEQNLNHDAMYWYRQDPGQGLRLIYYSQIVNDFQKGDIAEGYSVSREKKESFPLTVTSAQKNPTAFYLCASSIGRRGDTEAFFGQGTRLTVV.

V gene TRBV24-1 combines with J gene TRBJ2-3, with TRBD2 matching over 10 bases. Germline values: CDR1 KGHDR, CDR2 SFDVKD. This CDR3 spans 15 amino acids. V dropped 7 bases and J dropped 3; count of bases not matched to a gene: 6. CDR3 sequence reads: CATSLASGGTDTQYF. The CDR3 coding sequence is TGTGCCACCAGCCTCGCTAGCGGGGGAACAGATACGCAGTATTTT.

The gene calls are TRBV6-5 and TRBJ1-5, with TRBD1 matching over 10 bases. With 7 bases clipped from V and 7 bases from J, the junction kept 10 bases outside the gene matches. In germline, CDR1 is MNHEY, CDR2 SVGAGI. The CDR3 extends over 15 amino acids. The CDR3: CASTRQGALWQPQHF. In DNA form, the CDR3 reads TGTGCCAGCACCAGACAGGGGGCCTTGTGGCAGCCCCAGCATTTT.

This clone showed up just once. The rearrangement links TRBV6-6 to TRBJ2-7; D perhaps matches TRBD1 (6 bases). Trimming stripped 6 bases from V and 2 bases from J, with 11 bases between. This CDR3 is 13 amino acids long. In germline, CDR1 is MNHNY, CDR2 SVGAGI (reference sequence). CDR3 protein: CASSMTGAYEQYF. The CDR3 DNA is TGTGCCAGCAGCATGACAGGCGCCTACGAGCAGTACTTC.

This rearrangement joins TRBV30 to TRBJ2-4; 10 bases fit TRBD2. After removal of 3 bases from V and 0 bases from J, the junction contained 8 bases not matched to a gene. Germline CDR1 GTSNPN, CDR2 SVGIG (reference sequence). The CDR3 has 17 amino acids. CDR3 residues: CAWRKRGGGLAKNIQYF. The DNA of the CDR3 is TGTGCCTGGAGGAAGCGGGGGGGTGGCTTAGCCAAAAACATTCAGTACTTC.

V usage is TRBV11-3 and J usage is TRBJ2-7, with 15 bases matching TRBD2. J was trimmed by 5 bases and V by 2 bases; bases with no gene match: 7. Germline lookup yields CDR1 SGHNT and CDR2 YENEEA. The CDR3 has 17 amino acids. The CDR3 sequence is CASSLRTSGGAFDEQYF. The DNA for the CDR3 is TGTGCCAGCAGCTTAAGGACTAGCGGGGGGGCTTTCGACGAGCAGTACTTC.

The gene calls are TRBV28 and TRBJ2-1, with 7 bases that match TRBD1. The ends lost 5 bases at V and 8 bases at J; junction bases unmatched: 3. The CDR3 runs to 12 residues. The germline CDR1 and CDR2 sequences are MDHEN and SYDVKM. DNA of the CDR3: TGTGCCAGCAGTATGACAGGGTATGAGCAGTTCTTC. Protein sequence: CASSMTGYEQFF. The variable domain in full, completed from reference TRBV28 and TRBJ2-1, reads DVKVTQSSRYLVKRTGEKVFLECVQDMDHENMFWYRQDPGLGLRLIYFSYDVKMKEKGDIPEGYSVSREKKERFSLILESASTNQTSMYLCASSMTGYEQFFGPGTRLTVL.

The chain uses TRBV7-2 and TRBJ2-5; 7 nucleotides match TRBD2. The CDR3 has 13 residues. With V trimmed by 6 bases and J by 3 bases, 4 bases remained unmatched. CDR1 is SGHTA and CDR2 is FQGNSA in the germline V gene. The DNA for the CDR3 is TGTGCCAGCAGATATCTAGCGGAAGAGACCCAGTACTTC. Translation gives CASRYLAEETQYF.

The CDR3 DNA reads TGTGCCAGCAGCCAAGATATCGGTACTCTTGAGCAGTTCTTC. It specifies CASSQDIGTLEQFF. This sequence joins TRBV4-2 and TRBJ2-1; no clear D gene. Per the germline V gene, CDR1 is LGHNA and CDR2 is YNFKEQ. Trimming removed 0 bases at V and 9 bases at J, with 12 bases between. The CDR3 contains 14 residues.

This chain joins TRBV28 and TRBJ2-7; TRBD1 matches at 10 bases. This CDR3 region has 15 residues. Trimming took 5 bases from V and 4 from J; bases not matched to a gene: 8. CDR1 is MDHEN, CDR2 SYDVKM, per germline. CDR3 sequence reads: CASSPWTGGIYEQYF. DNA of the CDR3: TGTGCCAGCAGTCCCTGGACAGGGGGAATTTACGAGCAGTACTTC.

The chain joins TRBV7-9 to TRBJ1-4, with a possible D match to TRBD1 (5 bases). The CDR3 sequence is 14 residues long. V was pared by 4 bases and J by 8 bases, with 14 bases between. In germline, CDR1 is SEHNR, CDR2 FQNEAQ (reference sequence). CDR3 bases: TGTGCCAGCAGCTCGGGGGGTTCAGAAGAAAAACTGTTTTTT. Protein product: CASSSGGSEEKLFF.

The chain uses TRBV12-3 or TRBV12-4 and TRBJ1-4, with 7 bases lining up with TRBD1. The CDR3 has 13 amino acids. The J segment lost 6 bases and the V segment lost 5 bases, leaving 3 bases of the junction unmatched. The DNA for the CDR3 is TGTGCCAGCAGTATTGACAGGGATGAAAAACTGTTTTTT. As protein: CASSIDRDEKLFF.

The chain recombines TRBV6-5 with TRBJ1-1; D unresolved. This CDR3 is built from 13 residues. The V end was cut by 3 bases, the J end by 1 base, with 6 bases between. The germline V gene has CDR1 MNHEY and CDR2 SVGAGI. CDR3 bases: TGTGCCAGCAGTTATCGGGGGAACACTGAAGCTTTCTTT. As protein: CASSYRGNTEAFF.

This chain joins TRBV16 and TRBJ1-5; possibly TRBD1 for D (5 bases). Per germline, CDR1 KGHSY and CDR2 FQNENV. V was pared by 2 bases and J by 3 bases, with 11 bases between. The CDR3 is made up of 15 amino acids. Here the CDR3 reads CASSQGPGNNQPQHF. CDR3 in DNA: TGTGCCAGCAGCCAAGGACCAGGGAACAATCAGCCCCAGCATTTT. Variable domain in full (rest from reference TRBV16 and TRBJ1-5): GEEVAQTPKHLVRGEGQKAKLYCAPIKGHSYVFWYQQVLKNEFKFLISFQNENVFDETGMPKERFSAKCLPNSPCSLEIQATKLEDSAVYFCASSQGPGNNQPQHFGDGTRLSIL.

CDR3 region: CASSQDSEGVDYGYTF. CDR3 sequence (DNA): TGTGCCAGCAGCCAAGATTCCGAGGGGGTTGACTATGGCTACACCTTC. The chain links TRBV4-2 to TRBJ1-2; a possible D gene is TRBD1 (6 bases). Germline lookup yields CDR1 LGHNA and CDR2 YNFKEQ. Trimming cost V 0 bases and J 3 bases, with 14 bases left between them. The CDR3 has 16 amino acids.

The chain employs TRBV12-5 and TRBJ1-4, with TRBD1 matching over 8 bases. The trim removed 7 bases at V and 4 bases at J, leaving 5 bases unmatched. CDR1 is LGHNT and CDR2 is FRNRAP in the germline V gene. The CDR3 is made up of 14 amino acids. CDR3 protein: CASAGDRSNEKLFF. DNA of the CDR3: TGTGCTAGTGCCGGGGACAGGAGTAATGAAAAACTGTTTTTT.

The rearrangement joins TRBV7-8 to TRBJ2-5, with 7 bases matching TRBD2. The CDR3 has 15 amino acids. From germline, CDR1 is SGHVS and CDR2 FQNEAQ. The junction had 11 bases not matched to a gene; V was cut back by 1 base and J by 9 bases. CDR3 region: CASSLVRGAGDAQYF. Written as DNA, the CDR3 is TGTGCCAGCAGCTTAGTTCGGGGTGCGGGGGATGCCCAGTACTTC.